This entry is about one T cell receptor (beta chain). This specimen comes from a study of blood T cell repertoires in COVID-19. Overall study: PBMCs, B-cell-depleted T cells, or T cells were the source of the cDNA or gDNA that made up the material.

The protocol was immunoSEQ multiplex PCR, while the TCRdb copy is restricted to in-frame clones and leaves out a portion. The sample lists some 91,000 clones; approximately 87% were seen once. The CDR3 contains 17 residues. Germline loops: CDR1 MNHEY, CDR2 SVGEGT. The V end lost 2 bases, the J end lost 2 bases, and 16 bases lay between the germline ends. This sequence joins TRBV6-2 or TRBV6-3 and TRBJ1-5; the D gene is possibly TRBD1 (6 bases). The clonotype was recovered from a human donor in a cohort sampled during active COVID-19. Input material: peripheral blood. CDR3 protein: CASSYGGAEVGNQPQHF. The CDR3 DNA follows: TGTGCCAGCAGTTACGGGGGGGCTGAGGTGGGCAATCAGCCCCAGCATTTT.